This entry lists 25 T cell receptor beta chains sequenced from one sample in a study of glioma-infiltrating T cells after dendritic cell vaccination. The data were produced by immunoSEQ multiplex PCR, yet TCRdb's version contains in-frame clones alone and is incomplete. The sample shows about 50,000 clones, approximately 91% of them seen only once. Regarding time point: after dendritic cell vaccination, including at tumor progression/relapse. The sequencing used blood, collected after dendritic cell vaccination. Receptors originate from a human donor with glioblastoma.

This clone was counted a few times. This chain links TRBV6-1 with TRBJ2-7, with 8 bases matching TRBD1. V lost 5 bases, J lost 2 bases, and 5 bases stayed unmatched. The CDR3 sequence is 14 residues long. CDR1 and CDR2 from the germline V gene are MNHNS and SASEGT. CDR3: CASSTQTGAYEQYF. In DNA, the CDR3 is TGTGCCAGCAGTACACAGACAGGGGCCTACGAGCAGTACTTC.

The gene calls are TRBV7-9 and TRBJ2-4; no clear D gene. Trimming left V 2 bases short and J 1 base short, with 12 bases between. The germline CDR1 and CDR2 sequences are SEHNR and FQNEAQ (reference sequence). The CDR3 contains 16 residues. The CDR3 DNA is TGTGCCAGCAGCTTAACTCTGTCGAGGGCCAAAAACATTCAGTACTTC. Translating it yields CASSLTLSRAKNIQYF.

The rearrangement joins TRBV5-1 to TRBJ2-5; TRBD1 matches 8 bases. The CDR3 is 15 amino acids. Losses at the gene ends were 0 bases for V and 5 bases for J; bases not matched to a gene: 6. Germline CDR1 is SGHRS and CDR2 is YFSETQ. The CDR3 here is CASSLVVRGRETQYF. CDR3 in DNA: TGCGCCAGCAGCTTGGTAGTCAGGGGGCGCGAGACCCAGTACTTC. The variable domain in full, completed from reference TRBV5-1 and TRBJ2-5, reads KAGVTQTPRYLIKTRGQQVTLSCSPISGHRSVSWYQQTPGQGLQFLFEYFSETQRNKGNFPGRFSGRQFSNSRSEMNVSTLELGDSALYLCASSLVVRGRETQYFGPGTRLLVL.

V is TRBV4-2 and J is TRBJ2-2, with TRBD1 matching over 10 bases. The CDR3 has 17 residues. Looked up from germline, CDR1 is LGHNA and CDR2 is YNFKEQ. Trimming took 10 bases from V and 4 from J; bases not matched to a gene: 15. CDR3 amino acids: CATNRDRGFSGTGELFF. The CDR3 coding sequence is TGTGCCACAAACCGGGACAGGGGCTTTTCGGGCACCGGGGAGCTGTTTTTT.

CDR3 amino acids: CASSTNSGRRDEQFF. The CDR3, as DNA: TGTGCCAGTAGTACGAATAGCGGGAGGCGGGATGAGCAGTTCTTC. This rearrangement joins TRBV19 to TRBJ2-1, with 10 bases lining up with TRBD2. V lost 4 bases to trimming and J lost 8 bases; unmatched junction nucleotides: 8. The germline V gene encodes CDR1 LNHDA and CDR2 SQIVND (reference sequence). The CDR3 length is 15 residues.

The rearrangement uses TRBV18 and TRBJ1-5; D is perhaps TRBD1 (6 bases). Germline loops: CDR1 KGHSH, CDR2 LQKENI. The CDR3 is made up of 16 amino acids. V was shortened by 2 bases and J by 3 bases, with 14 bases between the two germline ends. The CDR3 DNA reads TGTGCCAGCTCACCATCAGCAGGGGTTGTCAATCAGCCCCAGCATTTT. Amino acids: CASSPSAGVVNQPQHF. Full variable domain (missing parts from reference TRBV18 and TRBJ1-5): NAGVMQNPRHLVRRRGQEARLRCSPMKGHSHVYWYRQLPEEGLKFMVYLQKENIIDESGMPKERFSAEFPKEGPSILRIQQVVRGDSAAYFCASSPSAGVVNQPQHFGDGTRLSIL.

This clone has only a few counts. V is TRBV5-1 and J is TRBJ1-1; no clear D. The V gene lost 1 base and the J gene lost 2 bases, with 12 bases spanning the gap. Germline V CDR1 and CDR2: SGHRS, YFSETQ. The CDR3 totals 15 residues. CDR3 coding DNA: TGCGCCAGCAGCTTGAGAGGCAGCCTCAACACTGAAGCTTTCTTT. Amino acids: CASSLRGSLNTEAFF.

The V call is TRBV4-2, the J call TRBJ1-3, with 10 nucleotides matching TRBD1. Germline lookup yields CDR1 LGHNA and CDR2 YNFKEQ. The CDR3 has 20 residues. Trimming removed 0 bases from V and 0 bases from J; junction bases left unmatched: 11. CDR3 sequence: CASSQELGTGVSGSGNTIYF. In DNA, the CDR3 is TGTGCCAGCAGCCAAGAGCTAGGGACAGGGGTTTCGGGCTCTGGAAACACCATATATTTT.

The chain combines TRBV5-1 with TRBJ2-5; TRBD2 matches 10 bases. Germline V lookup: CDR1 SGHRS, CDR2 YFSETQ. V dropped 4 bases and J dropped 5; count of bases not matched to a gene: 8. This CDR3 comprises 15 residues. CDR3 bases: TGCGCCAGCAGCGCCGCTAGCGGGAGTCGGGAGACCCAGTACTTC. Translated: CASSAASGSRETQYF.

This clone turned up a few times. The rearrangement links TRBV10-3 to TRBJ2-7; TRBD1 matches 7 bases. The CDR3 totals 13 residues. The germline V gene encodes CDR1 ENHRY and CDR2 SYGVKD. V was clipped by 3 bases and J by 1 base; unmatched bases: 0. In DNA form, the CDR3 reads TGTGCCATCAGTGAACAGGGGTCCTACGAGCAGTACTTC. It translates to CAISEQGSYEQYF.

This clone was picked up one time. V is TRBV4-1 and J is TRBJ1-5, with D unclear. The CDR3 is 15 residues long. V dropped 1 base and J dropped 4 bases, with 11 bases sitting between them. Germline V gene lookup returns CDR1 MGHRA and CDR2 YSYEKL. Here the CDR3 DNA reads TGCGCCAGCAGCCAAGTTGGGCTCGTTAATCAGCCCCAGCATTTT. Translating gives CASSQVGLVNQPQHF.

The chain combines TRBV15 with TRBJ1-1; D ambiguous. The V end lost 4 bases, the J end lost 7 bases, and 10 bases lay between the germline ends. Germline V gene lookup returns CDR1 LNHNV and CDR2 YYDKDF (reference sequence). The CDR3 spans 12 residues. The CDR3 spells CATSTQKSEAFF. Written as DNA, the CDR3 is TGTGCCACCAGCACACAGAAAAGTGAAGCTTTCTTT. Combining the CDR3 with reference TRBV15 and TRBJ1-1 gives the whole variable domain DAMVIQNPRYQVTQFGKPVTLSCSQTLNHNVMYWYQQKSSQAPKLLFHYYDKDFNNEADTPDNFQSRRPNTSFCFLDIRSPGLGDTAMYLCATSTQKSEAFFGQGTRLTVV.

The rearrangement joins TRBV7-2 to TRBJ2-1; the D gene is possibly TRBD2 (6 bases). CDR1 is SGHTA and CDR2 is FQGNSA in the germline V gene. Between the trimmed V and J ends, which lost 3 bases and 8 bases, there was a span of 8 bases. The CDR3 extends over 12 amino acids. The CDR3 loop is CASSLWGDEQFF. The CDR3 bases are TGTGCCAGCAGCTTGTGGGGGGATGAGCAGTTCTTC.

V usage is TRBV14 and J usage is TRBJ2-3, with D possibly matching TRBD2 (7 bases). V lost 1 base to trimming and J lost 0 bases, with 11 bases between them. Per the germline V gene, CDR1 is SGHDN and CDR2 is FVKESK. The CDR3 runs to 16 residues. DNA of the CDR3: TGTGCCAGCAGCCAAGGGGGGGGCCAAAGCACAGATACGCAGTATTTT. Its protein product is CASSQGGGQSTDTQYF.

Here the CDR3 reads CASRITGGDQPQHF. The CDR3 coding sequence is TGTGCCAGCAGAATTACAGGGGGTGATCAGCCCCAGCATTTT. The chain combines TRBV27 with TRBJ1-5; TRBD1 matches at 8 bases. CDR3 size: 14 residues. With V trimmed by 6 bases and J by 5 bases, 6 bases remained unmatched. Germline-derived CDR1 and CDR2 are MNHEY and SMNVEV (reference sequence).

The chain links TRBV27 to TRBJ2-7, with 11 bases lining up with TRBD2. This CDR3 has 15 residues. Germline V gene data show CDR1 as MNHEY and CDR2 as SMNVEV (reference sequence). J lost 5 bases, V lost 0 bases, and 3 bases had no gene match. The CDR3 loop reads CASSLSLAGANEQYF. The CDR3 nucleotides are TGTGCCAGCAGTTTATCACTAGCGGGAGCTAACGAGCAGTACTTC.

The chain carries TRBV29-1 and TRBJ2-1, with TRBD2 matching over 13 bases. V shed 7 bases and J 7 bases; nucleotides not matched to a gene: 22. The length of the CDR3 is 19 residues. Germline V gene data show CDR1 as SQVTM and CDR2 as ANQGSEA. The CDR3 loop reads CSAPVRLAGGPLTMNEQFF. The CDR3 coding sequence is TGCAGCGCTCCAGTTCGACTAGCGGGAGGACCTTTAACAATGAATGAGCAGTTCTTC.

This chain links TRBV18 with TRBJ2-3, with D possibly TRBD2 on 5 matching bases. Germline-derived CDR1 and CDR2 are KGHSH and LQKENI. V was shortened by 4 bases and J by 1 base, with 24 bases between the two germline ends. The CDR3 extends over 19 amino acids. CDR3 in amino acids: CASSLGSLQGLPGTDTQYF. In DNA, the CDR3 is TGTGCCAGCTCACTTGGGTCGCTACAAGGACTGCCAGGCACAGATACGCAGTATTTT.

The genes are TRBV18 and TRBJ2-4; D is perhaps TRBD2 (7 bases). Germline values: CDR1 KGHSH, CDR2 LQKENI. CDR3 size: 15 residues. The V and J ends lost 0 bases and 6 bases respectively, with 12 bases between them. The CDR3 sequence: CASSPPGGGGNIQYF. The CDR3 bases are TGTGCCAGCTCACCACCGGGAGGGGGAGGAAACATTCAGTACTTC.

The chain employs TRBV6-5 and TRBJ1-1; 7 bases align to TRBD1. Per germline, CDR1 MNHEY and CDR2 SVGAGI. V lost 2 bases, J lost 7 bases, and 7 bases stayed unmatched. The length of the CDR3 is 14 residues. The CDR3 DNA reads TGTGCCAGCAGTTACGACAGACAGGGTTTTGAAGCTTTCTTT. It translates to CASSYDRQGFEAFF.

This chain connects TRBV4-2 to TRBJ1-4; 7 bases are a match to TRBD1. The CDR3 extends over 15 amino acids. The V gene's germline CDR1 is LGHNA and CDR2 YNFKEQ. Trimming took 0 bases from V and 4 from J; bases not matched to a gene: 2. In DNA, the CDR3 is TGTGCCAGCAGCCAAGAGCAGGGGGTTAATGAAAAACTGTTTTTT. Translating it yields CASSQEQGVNEKLFF.

The chain combines TRBV9 with TRBJ2-1, with D possibly matching TRBD2 (5 bases). This CDR3 spans 15 amino acids. Trimming shortened V by 1 base and J by 6 bases, and 14 bases separated the two germline ends. Germline values: CDR1 SGDLS, CDR2 YYNGEE. As DNA, the CDR3 is TGTGCCAGCAGCGTATCCCCTAGCCTCCCCAATGAGCAGTTCTTC. Encoded protein: CASSVSPSLPNEQFF.

The J gene is TRBJ1-2, the V gene TRBV5-5; D is possibly TRBD1 (6 bases). Germline V gives CDR1 SGHKS, CDR2 YYEKEE (reference sequence). Trimming shortened V by 3 bases and J by 7 bases, and 19 bases separated the two germline ends. The CDR3 covers 15 residues. The CDR3 reads CASSYNDLTGFGYTF. The CDR3 nucleotides read TGTGCCAGCAGCTACAATGACCTAACAGGGTTTGGCTACACCTTC.

The chain is built from TRBV5-4 and TRBJ1-2; tentative D call: TRBD1 (6 bases). The CDR3 runs 13 residues. Germline V gene lookup returns CDR1 SGHNT and CDR2 YYREEE (reference sequence). V lost 0 bases, J lost 7 bases, and 10 bases lay in between. CDR3 sequence: CASSLAGGPGYTF. The CDR3 DNA reads TGTGCCAGCAGCTTGGCCGGGGGGCCTGGCTACACCTTC.

V is TRBV6-5 and J is TRBJ2-1; 8 bases agree with TRBD2. CDR1 is MNHEY, CDR2 SVGAGI, per germline. V was pared by 6 bases and J by 4 bases, with 8 bases of the junction left unmatched. This CDR3 has 15 amino acids. This chain's CDR3 is CASRATSGSYNEQFF. The CDR3 DNA reads TGTGCCAGCAGAGCTACTAGCGGATCTTACAATGAGCAGTTCTTC.